This is a list of T cell receptor beta chains from one sample in a study of CD8+ T cells in alopecia areata. Sequencing used immunoSEQ multiplex PCR; TCRdb keeps in-frame clones, though not all of them. The data show some 240,000 clones, about 53% seen once. The sequencing here drew on CD4+ T cells sorted from blood, taken at week 0. The receptors originated from a human donor with alopecia areata. Both conserved end residues are part of each CDR3. Some rows have no size entry. The others give once, few or many, or a class for an expanded clone.

CDR3aa: CASRGTSTEAFF
v_gene: TRBV6-6
j_gene: TRBJ1-1
abundance: -

CDR3aa: CATSRDPAGGDTQYF
v_gene: TRBV15
j_gene: TRBJ2-3
abundance: -

CDR3aa: CASSLGVGSNQPQHF
v_gene: TRBV6-1
j_gene: TRBJ1-5
abundance: -

CDR3aa: CASSEGNYGYTF
v_gene: TRBV2
j_gene: TRBJ1-2
abundance: -

CDR3aa: CASSPLRRVNEQFF
v_gene: TRBV7-2
j_gene: TRBJ2-1
abundance: -

CDR3aa: CASSSANTRAGYTF
v_gene: TRBV6-4
j_gene: TRBJ1-2
abundance: -

CDR3aa: CAISDQRRAYEQYF
v_gene: TRBV10-3
j_gene: TRBJ2-7
abundance: few

CDR3aa: CSVDGGASQETQYF
v_gene: TRBV29-1
j_gene: TRBJ2-5
abundance: few

CDR3aa: CSVTGTRGGGLGEKLFF
v_gene: TRBV29-1
j_gene: TRBJ1-4
abundance: -

CDR3aa: CASSERENTEAFF
v_gene: TRBV25-1
j_gene: TRBJ1-1
abundance: -

CDR3aa: CASSRAGAPRTEAFF
v_gene: TRBV5-1
j_gene: TRBJ1-1
abundance: few

CDR3aa: CAWSEEGGTTQFF
v_gene: TRBV30
j_gene: TRBJ2-1
abundance: few

CDR3aa: CAWSVRAGGSNQPQHF
v_gene: TRBV30
j_gene: TRBJ1-5
abundance: -

CDR3aa: CASSQSYSNEQFF
v_gene: TRBV6-5
j_gene: TRBJ2-1
abundance: few

CDR3aa: CASSTQYRSSSYGYTF
v_gene: TRBV19
j_gene: TRBJ1-2
abundance: few

CDR3aa: CASAGASGSSYNEQFF
v_gene: TRBV28
j_gene: TRBJ2-1
abundance: few

CDR3aa: CSIRTGWGTDTQYF
v_gene: TRBV29-1
j_gene: TRBJ2-3
abundance: -

CDR3aa: CASSYSSGIDEQYF
v_gene: TRBV6-5
j_gene: TRBJ2-7
abundance: -

CDR3aa: CASSEPGQLLYEQYF
v_gene: TRBV19
j_gene: TRBJ2-7
abundance: -

CDR3aa: CATKPVGHGSNQPQHF
v_gene: TRBV15
j_gene: TRBJ1-5
abundance: -

CDR3aa: CSVELRLARLQETQYF
v_gene: TRBV29-1
j_gene: TRBJ2-5
abundance: few

CDR3aa: CASSEDRGPQPQHF
v_gene: TRBV2
j_gene: TRBJ1-5
abundance: -

CDR3aa: CASSALVGGNYGYTF
v_gene: TRBV9
j_gene: TRBJ1-2
abundance: -

CDR3aa: CASSSPPYSYNEQFF
v_gene: TRBV21-1
j_gene: TRBJ2-1
abundance: few

CDR3aa: CASSFAGNTGELFF
v_gene: TRBV5-1
j_gene: TRBJ2-2
abundance: few

CDR3aa: CASSLSGTSGRDTQYF
v_gene: TRBV11-2
j_gene: TRBJ2-3
abundance: -

CDR3aa: CANPQNRDGNEKLFF
v_gene: TRBV30
j_gene: TRBJ1-4
abundance: -

CDR3aa: CASSLGPLRGINSPLHF
v_gene: TRBV7-8
j_gene: TRBJ1-6
abundance: once

CDR3aa: CASSYSSSYEQYF
v_gene: TRBV6-6
j_gene: TRBJ2-7
abundance: many

CDR3aa: CASSLDPGSTDTQYF
v_gene: TRBV5-1
j_gene: TRBJ2-3
abundance: -

CDR3aa: CASSVMPGLAGVGEQFF
v_gene: TRBV9
j_gene: TRBJ2-1
abundance: -

CDR3aa: CAWSGQVMNYGYTF
v_gene: TRBV30
j_gene: TRBJ1-2
abundance: few

CDR3aa: CASSFFASGRSLQETQYF
v_gene: TRBV7-2
j_gene: TRBJ2-5
abundance: few

CDR3aa: CASSPGTVFYEQYF
v_gene: TRBV18
j_gene: TRBJ2-7
abundance: few

CDR3aa: CASSLVGDNFHEQYF
v_gene: TRBV7-2
j_gene: TRBJ2-7
abundance: -

CDR3aa: CASRGGQRQETQYF
v_gene: TRBV2
j_gene: TRBJ2-5
abundance: few

CDR3aa: CASSYRYNEQFF
v_gene: TRBV14
j_gene: TRBJ2-1
abundance: -

CDR3aa: CASTLGGLNTEAFF
v_gene: TRBV7-9
j_gene: TRBJ1-1
abundance: few

CDR3aa: CASSPTAGTSGGDYNEQFF
v_gene: TRBV14
j_gene: TRBJ2-1
abundance: -

CDR3aa: CASSPGQPPGANVLTF
v_gene: TRBV7-9
j_gene: TRBJ2-6
abundance: -

CDR3aa: CAWSNQGTSGEQYF
v_gene: TRBV30
j_gene: TRBJ2-7
abundance: -

CDR3aa: CASSIVGVRALSGANVLTF
v_gene: TRBV19
j_gene: TRBJ2-6
abundance: few

CDR3aa: CASSQPLSGANVLTF
v_gene: TRBV9
j_gene: TRBJ2-6
abundance: -

CDR3aa: CSVSRQLNTEAFF
v_gene: TRBV29-1
j_gene: TRBJ1-1
abundance: -

CDR3aa: CVTTSGGSGQFF
v_gene: TRBV28
j_gene: TRBJ2-1
abundance: -

CDR3aa: CAWSVHGGASDEQYF
v_gene: TRBV30
j_gene: TRBJ2-7
abundance: -

CDR3aa: CASSLGQNPSNYGYTF
v_gene: TRBV4-1
j_gene: TRBJ1-2
abundance: -

CDR3aa: CASSARGQGAPSEQYF
v_gene: TRBV2
j_gene: TRBJ2-7
abundance: once

CDR3aa: CASSPPGRSGVNQPQHF
v_gene: TRBV18
j_gene: TRBJ1-5
abundance: -

CDR3aa: CAWKGTGGAETQYF
v_gene: TRBV30
j_gene: TRBJ2-5
abundance: -

CDR3aa: CSVEVGTNTEAFF
v_gene: TRBV29-1
j_gene: TRBJ1-1
abundance: -

CDR3aa: CASSLDRGRTDTQYF
v_gene: TRBV11-2
j_gene: TRBJ2-3
abundance: many

CDR3aa: CAWSETDTQYF
v_gene: TRBV30
j_gene: TRBJ2-3
abundance: -

CDR3aa: CAWTSGLATDTQYF
v_gene: TRBV30
j_gene: TRBJ2-3
abundance: -

CDR3aa: CASSQTGEETQYF
v_gene: TRBV5-1
j_gene: TRBJ2-5
abundance: -

CDR3aa: CASSPQDRDGYTF
v_gene: TRBV5-1
j_gene: TRBJ1-2
abundance: -

CDR3aa: CAGQAGNSYNEQFF
v_gene: TRBV30
j_gene: TRBJ2-1
abundance: -

CDR3aa: CASSYSDRVGSPLHF
v_gene: TRBV6-5
j_gene: TRBJ1-6
abundance: -

CDR3aa: CSVVGRGLYNEQFF
v_gene: TRBV29-1
j_gene: TRBJ2-1
abundance: -

CDR3aa: CASSSGQVKTEAFF
v_gene: TRBV11-1
j_gene: TRBJ1-1
abundance: -